The rows below give T cell receptor beta chains drawn from one sample of a study of T cell repertoires in cytomegalovirus infection. For these TCRs, the target antigens are not known. TCRdb reprocessed the reads with MiXCR, giving one entry per CDR3 protein. The sample has fewer than 850,000 distinct CDR3 sequences; 25% to 30% are singletons. The input for sequencing was cultured CD8+ T cells from PBMCs, taken from culture after CMV antigen stimulation. These receptors were obtained from a human donor in good health (CMV status not recorded). Some clones in this sample may be carry-over from other donors' samples. Each CDR3 is given with its conserved first and last residue. A D gene is named only where the DNA matches it firmly. Clone size, where shown, is once, few, many, or a class for clones that have expanded.

V,size,D,J,length,CDR3,DNA
TRBV3-1,.,.,TRBJ1-5,13,CASSPTRDQPQHF,TGTGCCAGCAGCCCAACCCGGGATCAGCCCCAGCATTTT
TRBV10-3,.,.,TRBJ1-1,14,CAIGQGFMNTEAFF,TGTGCCATCGGCCAGGGGTTTATGAACACTGAAGCTTTCTTT
TRBV5-5,.,TRBD1,TRBJ1-2,15,CASSSPEGAGYGYTF,TGTGCCAGCAGCTCTCCCGAGGGGGCGGGCTATGGCTACACCTTC
TRBV7-6,few,.,TRBJ2-1,15,CASSSRVDSYNEQFF,TGTGCCAGCAGCTCAAGGGTGGACTCCTACAATGAGCAGTTCTTC
TRBV5-6,.,.,TRBJ2-2,15,CASSAGTAYTGELFF,TGTGCCAGCAGTGCCGGGACGGCCTACACCGGGGAGCTGTTTTTT
TRBV7-6,many,TRBD1,TRBJ2-3,17,CASSRYAGQGITDTQYF,TGTGCCAGCAGCCGATATGCCGGACAGGGCATCACAGATACGCAGTATTTT
TRBV7-9,.,TRBD1,TRBJ2-2,19,CASRFVDRAFPSNTGELFF,TGTGCCAGCAGGTTCGTCGACAGGGCCTTCCCGTCGAACACCGGGGAGCTGTTTTTT
TRBV4-1,.,.,TRBJ2-2,17,CASSQGHQVSNTGELFF,TGCGCCAGCAGCCAAGGCCACCAGGTGTCGAACACCGGGGAGCTGTTTTTT
TRBV27,few,TRBD1,TRBJ2-1,16,CASSPSTGEVYNEQFF,TGTGCCAGCAGTCCCTCGACAGGGGAGGTCTACAATGAGCAGTTCTTC
TRBV4-1,.,.,TRBJ1-5,13,CASSLDWGQPQHF,TGCGCCAGCAGCCTCGATTGGGGACAGCCCCAGCATTTT
TRBV14,.,.,TRBJ2-1,13,CASSRIARDEQFF,TGTGCCAGCAGCCGAATCGCACGGGATGAGCAGTTCTTC
TRBV6-5,few,.,TRBJ1-1,15,CASSYSSRLNTEAFF,TGTGCCAGCAGTTACTCGAGCCGGCTGAACACTGAAGCTTTCTTT
TRBV7-2,few,.,TRBJ1-1,12,CASSHSPTEAFF,TGTGCCAGCAGTCATAGCCCCACTGAAGCTTTCTTT
TRBV27,many,TRBD1,TRBJ1-6,14,CATSVGTDNSPLHF,TGTGCCACCTCGGTCGGGACAGATAATTCACCCCTCCACTTT
TRBV19,many,.,TRBJ1-2,14,CASSRPSGVEGYTF,TGTGCCAGTAGTCGGCCTTCAGGGGTAGAGGGCTACACCTTC
TRBV7-8,few,TRBD1,TRBJ1-1,10,CASSLDGTGF,TGTGCCAGCAGCTTAGATGGGACAGGGTTT
TRBV7-6,.,TRBD2,TRBJ2-1,16,CASSLTSGGAVNEQFF,TGTGCCAGCAGCTTAACTAGCGGGGGGGCAGTGAATGAGCAGTTCTTC
TRBV6-1,.,TRBD1,TRBJ1-5,17,CASSEGWQGVSNQPQHF,TGTGCCAGCAGTGAAGGCTGGCAGGGGGTGAGCAATCAGCCCCAGCATTTT
TRBV20-1,.,.,TRBJ2-5,12,CSASPGGETQYF,TGCAGTGCTAGCCCGGGTGGAGAGACCCAGTACTTC
TRBV7-9,.,TRBD1,TRBJ1-1,18,CASSLSGDRLFLNTEAFF,TGTGCCAGCAGCTTAAGCGGGGACAGGTTGTTTTTGAACACTGAAGCTTTCTTT
TRBV6-1,.,TRBD1,TRBJ2-7,14,CATRDRGSSYEQYF,TGTGCCACCCGGGACAGGGGGAGCTCCTACGAGCAGTACTTC
TRBV19,.,TRBD1,TRBJ2-3,15,CASSMTGGITDTQYF,TGTGCCAGTAGTATGACAGGGGGCATCACAGATACGCAGTATTTT
TRBV6-2/TRBV6-3,.,TRBD2,TRBJ2-1,16,CASSYLAGVTYNEQFF,TGTGCCAGCAGTTACCTAGCGGGGGTTACCTACAATGAGCAGTTCTTC
TRBV7-2,many,TRBD1,TRBJ2-5,14,CASSQRDREETQYF,TGTGCCAGCAGCCAACGGGACAGGGAAGAGACCCAGTACTTC
TRBV11-2,few,.,TRBJ1-1,15,CASSHDLSANTEAFF,TGTGCCAGCAGCCATGACTTGTCCGCGAACACTGAAGCTTTCTTT
TRBV7-8,.,.,TRBJ1-5,12,CASSEARVPQHF,TGTGCCAGCAGCGAAGCCAGGGTACCCCAGCATTTT
TRBV18,.,.,TRBJ2-3,18,CASSPPQDNGVFGDTQYF,TGTGCCAGCTCACCACCGCAAGATAACGGGGTATTTGGAGATACGCAGTATTTT
TRBV24-1,few,.,TRBJ1-1,14,CATSDRDRPYEAFF,TGTGCCACCAGTGATCGCGACAGGCCCTATGAAGCTTTCTTT
TRBV6-1,.,.,TRBJ1-1,15,CASSPQWTANTEAFF,TGTGCCAGCAGTCCCCAATGGACCGCGAACACTGAAGCTTTCTTT
TRBV27,.,TRBD2,TRBJ2-3,17,CASSPGLAGAPTDTQYF,TGTGCCAGCAGTCCCGGACTAGCGGGGGCCCCCACAGATACGCAGTATTTT
TRBV4-1,few,.,TRBJ2-1,17,CASSQGRFGGKGNEQFF,TGCGCCAGCAGCCAAGGCCGGTTTGGAGGGAAGGGCAATGAGCAGTTCTTC
TRBV27,.,.,TRBJ1-6,14,CASSTGHGRGLFHF,TGTGCCAGCAGCACGGGACACGGTAGGGGTTTGTTCCACTTT
TRBV12-3/TRBV12-4,many,TRBD1,TRBJ1-1,18,CASSPVRVGTGVLAEAFF,TGTGCCAGCAGTCCCGTGCGAGTCGGGACAGGGGTTTTGGCTGAAGCTTTCTTT
TRBV6-1,.,TRBD2,TRBJ2-3,17,CASSSVGRGASWDTQYF,TGTGCCAGCAGTTCCGTTGGGCGGGGGGCCTCGTGGGATACGCAGTATTTT
TRBV19,few,.,TRBJ2-2,14,CASSLDSYTGELFF,TGTGCCAGTAGCCTGGACAGCTACACCGGGGAGCTGTTTTTT
TRBV19,.,.,TRBJ1-6,13,CASSLGSSWTLHF,TGTGCCAGCTCTCTCGGATCGTCTTGGACCCTCCACTTT
TRBV19,.,.,TRBJ1-5,12,CASTTGNQPQHF,TGTGCCAGTACCACAGGCAATCAGCCCCAGCATTTT
TRBV7-2,few,.,TRBJ1-1,13,CASSLVPGEEAFF,TGTGCCAGCAGCTTAGTCCCGGGCGAGGAAGCTTTCTTT
TRBV7-9,few,TRBD1,TRBJ2-7,15,CASSQGTGVSYEQYF,TGTGCCAGCAGCCAAGGGACAGGGGTGTCCTACGAGCAGTACTTC
TRBV4-2,few,TRBD1,TRBJ1-1,15,CASSQAGTGALEAFF,TGTGCCAGCAGCCAAGCCGGGACAGGGGCCCTTGAAGCTTTCTTT
TRBV10-2,few,TRBD1,TRBJ1-1,15,CASSVNRGPNTEAFF,TGCGCCAGCAGCGTAAACAGGGGCCCGAACACTGAAGCTTTCTTT
TRBV9,.,TRBD2,TRBJ2-1,15,CASSVAAGGYNEQFF,TGTGCCAGCAGCGTAGCAGCGGGGGGCTACAATGAGCAGTTCTTC
TRBV6-4,.,.,TRBJ1-1,15,CASSDPDHRRGKAFF,TGTGCCAGCAGTGATCCCGATCACAGGAGGGGGAAAGCTTTCTTT
TRBV24-1,.,TRBD1,TRBJ2-5,16,CATSDSSRTGEETQYF,TGTGCCACCAGTGATTCATCTCGGACAGGGGAAGAGACCCAGTACTTC
TRBV7-8,many,TRBD1,TRBJ2-3,16,CASSRRDRQSTDTQYF,TGTGCCAGCAGCCGCCGGGACAGGCAAAGCACAGATACGCAGTATTTT
TRBV27,.,TRBD1,TRBJ2-1,16,CASSFGRDRGVGEQFF,TGTGCCAGCAGTTTCGGTAGGGACAGGGGCGTGGGTGAGCAGTTCTTC
TRBV10-3,few,TRBD1,TRBJ2-1,16,CAISEPGQGAYNEQFF,TGTGCCATCAGTGAGCCTGGACAGGGGGCTTACAATGAGCAGTTCTTC
TRBV27,once,.,TRBJ2-5,13,CATKGGGKETQYF,TGTGCCACCAAGGGCGGGGGCAAAGAGACCCAGTACTTC
TRBV6-6,few,.,TRBJ2-3,14,CASSLRQIADTQYF,TGTGCCAGCAGTCTGCGACAGATAGCAGATACGCAGTATTTT
TRBV4-3,.,.,TRBJ1-6,19,CASSQEGARGRGDNSPLHF,TGCGCCAGCAGCCAAGAGGGGGCGAGGGGGAGGGGAGATAATTCACCCCTCCACTTT
TRBV7-9,many,.,TRBJ2-2,16,CASSPVETANTGELFF,TGTGCCAGCAGCCCCGTGGAGACAGCGAACACCGGGGAGCTGTTTTTT
TRBV7-8,many,.,TRBJ1-1,15,CASSLGSSMNTEAFF,TGTGCCAGCAGCTTGGGATCCTCTATGAACACTGAAGCTTTCTTT
TRBV6-5,few,.,TRBJ1-3,17,CASSYSMASYSGNTIYF,TGTGCCAGCAGTTACTCGATGGCCTCTTACTCTGGAAACACCATATATTTT
TRBV7-8,.,.,TRBJ2-5,13,CASSLVRIETQYF,TGTGCCAGCAGCTTAGTTAGAATTGAGACCCAGTACTTC
TRBV4-2,few,TRBD1,TRBJ2-5,16,CASSNTYGQARETQYF,TGTGCCAGCAGCAATACCTACGGACAGGCAAGAGAGACCCAGTACTTC